The 23 T cell receptor beta chains reported below all come from one sample, sequenced in a study of radiotherapy plus CTLA-4 blockade in lung cancer. Profiling relied on immunoSEQ multiplex PCR, and the TCRdb table lists in-frame clones only, not all of them. The repertoire holds approximately 60,000 clones, 70% to 85% seen once, with around 6.6% in the top ten. Specimen: peripheral blood, collected from a patient treated with radiotherapy plus ipilimumab. These receptors were collected from a human donor with non-small cell lung cancer whose response to radiotherapy plus ipilimumab could not be evaluated.

The genes are TRBV6-5 and TRBJ2-7, with 9 bases identical to TRBD1. The CDR3 spans 16 residues. CDR1 and CDR2 from the germline V gene are MNHEY and SVGAGI. Germline trimming cut 4 bases from V and 0 bases from J; bases unmatched to any gene: 7. DNA for the CDR3: TGTGCCAGCAGTTCCGAAGACAGGGGGGGCTCCTACGAGCAGTACTTC. It encodes CASSSEDRGGSYEQYF.

The CDR3 region is CASSPLRGPTGELFF. The CDR3 DNA is TGTGCCAGCAGCCCTCTTAGGGGGCCTACCGGGGAGCTGTTTTTT. The rearrangement joins TRBV7-9 to TRBJ2-2, with 7 bases identical to TRBD1. The CDR3 runs 15 residues. The junction had 8 bases not matched to a gene; V was cut back by 5 bases and J by 5 bases. CDR1 and CDR2 (germline): SEHNR, FQNEAQ (reference sequence).

V usage is TRBV6-5 and J usage is TRBJ2-1; TRBD2 aligns across 8 bases. Trimming took 6 bases from V and 5 from J; bases not matched to a gene: 6. Germline V gene lookup returns CDR1 MNHEY and CDR2 SVGAGI. The CDR3 covers 14 residues. The CDR3 DNA reads TGTGCCAGCAGAAGACTCGGGGGGGACAATGAGCAGTTCTTC. Amino acid sequence: CASRRLGGDNEQFF.

V gene TRBV4-1 combines with J gene TRBJ2-3; 14 bases agree with TRBD2. V shed 3 bases and J 5 bases; nucleotides not matched to a gene: 4. The CDR3 has 16 amino acids. CDR1 is MGHRA and CDR2 is YSYEKL in the germline V gene. The CDR3 bases are TGCGCCAGCAGCCACGGACTAGCGGGGGGCGAAGATACGCAGTATTTT. Amino acid sequence: CASSHGLAGGEDTQYF.

J is TRBJ2-7 and V is TRBV30; D remains ambiguous. The ends were cut back, 5 bases at V and 3 bases at J, with 11 bases in the middle. CDR1 and CDR2 (germline): GTSNPN, SVGIG (reference sequence). This CDR3 contains 12 residues. The CDR3 region is CAWSDSVYEQYF. Written as DNA, the CDR3 is TGTGCCTGGTCTGATAGTGTCTACGAGCAGTACTTC.

The chain joins TRBV30 to TRBJ1-1, with D perhaps matching TRBD1 (5 bases). The CDR3 has 12 amino acids. Trimming took off 5 bases at V and 1 base at J, with 8 bases between the two ends. Germline CDR1 and CDR2: GTSNPN and SVGIG (reference sequence). CDR3 in amino acids: CAWGHPNTEAFF. The CDR3 nucleotides read TGTGCCTGGGGACACCCGAACACTGAAGCTTTCTTT.

This clone has a handful of counts. The genes are TRBV20-1 and TRBJ2-1; the match to TRBD1 covers 7 bases. Germline V gene data show CDR1 as DFQATT and CDR2 as SNEGSKA (reference sequence). The V segment lost 6 bases and the J segment 7 bases; nucleotides outside the gene matches: 3. The CDR3 loop spans 11 amino acids. For the CDR3, the DNA is TGCAGTGCGGGACAGTCTAATGAGCAGTTCTTC. Translation gives CSAGQSNEQFF.

This clone was observed once. The chain has TRBV10-2 and TRBJ2-3; D is uncertain. Trimming left V 5 bases short and J 3 bases short, with 6 bases between. This CDR3 region has 12 residues. Germline CDR1 reads WSHSY; CDR2 reads SAAADI. CDR3 in DNA: TGCGCCAGCAGTCCGACTACAGATACGCAGTATTTT. Translation: CASSPTTDTQYF.

This clone was recorded a few times. V is TRBV6-6 and J is TRBJ2-1; no clear D. Germline assignment: CDR1 MNHNY and CDR2 SVGAGI (reference sequence). V shed 0 bases and J shed 6 bases, with 6 bases lying between them. The CDR3 totals 13 residues. The DNA of the CDR3 is TGTGCCAGCAGTTACTCACTCGGCAATGAGCAGTTCTTC. Amino acids: CASSYSLGNEQFF.

The chain is built from TRBV9 and TRBJ2-3; TRBD2 agrees at 8 bases. Trimming at V came to 3 bases and at J to 4 bases, leaving 13 bases not matched to a gene. Germline CDR1 reads SGDLS; CDR2 reads YYNGEE. The CDR3 runs to 17 residues. The CDR3 coding sequence is TGTGCCAGCAGCGATTATAGGACTAGCCTCCGGCCAGATACGCAGTATTTT. This encodes CASSDYRTSLRPDTQYF. The full variable domain, completed using reference TRBV9 and TRBJ2-3, is DSGVTQTPKHLITATGQRVTLRCSPRSGDLSVYWYQQSLDQGLQFLIQYYNGEERAKGNILERFSAQQFPDLHSELNLSSLELGDSALYFCASSDYRTSLRPDTQYFGPGTRLTVL.

This clone was recorded only once. This chain links TRBV28 with TRBJ2-3; 7 bases fit TRBD2. The CDR3 is made up of 13 amino acids. From germline, CDR1 is MDHEN and CDR2 SYDVKM. Germline trimming cut 5 bases from V and 5 bases from J; bases unmatched to any gene: 4. The CDR3 DNA is TGTGCCAGCAGTCAACCGGGGGGAGATACGCAGTATTTT. Translation: CASSQPGGDTQYF.

This chain connects TRBV11-2 to TRBJ2-7, with D possibly TRBD1 on 5 matching bases. This CDR3 comprises 13 residues. V was trimmed by 7 bases and J by 7 bases, leaving 17 bases between them. In germline, CDR1 is SGHAT, CDR2 FQNNGV. The CDR3 is CASTRSRGGEQYF. CDR3 nucleotide sequence: TGTGCCAGCACACGGTCAAGGGGCGGAGAGCAGTACTTC.

The chain carries TRBV7-2 and TRBJ1-2; 8 nucleotides match TRBD1. The V gene's germline CDR1 is SGHTA and CDR2 FQGNSA. This CDR3 comprises 16 residues. V shed 8 bases and J 6 bases; nucleotides not matched to a gene: 17. The CDR3 DNA reads as TGTGCCAGCTCACTAGCCCCCATGACAGGGGTAGATGGCTACACCTTC. This encodes CASSLAPMTGVDGYTF.

The genes are TRBV6-5 and TRBJ1-4; D remains unclear. Trimming shortened V by 4 bases and J by 5 bases, and 14 bases separated the two germline ends. The V gene's germline CDR1 is MNHEY and CDR2 SVGAGI. This CDR3 region has 15 residues. The CDR3 bases are TGTGCCAGCAGTTCCCAAGGCAGGCTCAATGAAAAACTGTTTTTT. Translated: CASSSQGRLNEKLFF.

The V call is TRBV5-6, the J call TRBJ1-2; 8 bases agree with TRBD1. With V trimmed by 5 bases and J by 7 bases, 7 bases remained unmatched. The CDR3 length is 13 residues. CDR1 is SGHDT, CDR2 YYEEEE, per germline. CDR3 residues: CASRTDRAGGYTF. Written as DNA, the CDR3 is TGTGCCAGCAGGACGGACAGGGCGGGTGGCTACACCTTC. Drawing the rest from reference TRBV5-6 and TRBJ1-2, the complete variable domain is DAGVTQSPTHLIKTRGQQVTLRCSPKSGHDTVSWYQQALGQGPQFIFQYYEEEERQRGNFPDRFSGHQFPNYSSELNVNALLLGDSALYLCASRTDRAGGYTFGSGTRLTVV.

The V and J genes are TRBV5-1 and TRBJ2-3, with a weak D call TRBD2 (5 bases). The CDR3 is made up of 13 amino acids. V was trimmed by 4 bases and J by 1 base, leaving 7 bases between them. CDR1 is SGHRS and CDR2 is YFSETQ in the germline V gene. Here the CDR3 reads CASSLGGTDTQYF. The CDR3 region has the DNA TGCGCCAGCAGCCTCGGGGGCACAGATACGCAGTATTTT.

This chain joins TRBV4-3 and TRBJ2-7; 8 bases agree with TRBD1. The CDR3 totals 14 residues. Per the germline V gene, CDR1 is LGHNA and CDR2 is YSLEER. The V gene end was trimmed by 0 bases and the J gene end by 6 bases; junction bases not matched to a gene: 4. CDR3 region: CASSQDLQGVEQYF. The CDR3 coding sequence is TGCGCCAGCAGCCAAGACCTACAGGGGGTCGAGCAGTACTTC.

The chain recombines TRBV7-9 with TRBJ1-2, with TRBD1 as a possible D gene (5 bases). Looked up from germline, CDR1 is SEHNR and CDR2 is FQNEAQ (reference sequence). CDR3 length: 14 amino acids. The germline V and J ends were trimmed by 1 base and 5 bases, with 11 bases remaining between them. The CDR3 protein is CASSLGREGYGYTF. In DNA form, the CDR3 reads TGTGCCAGCAGCTTAGGCAGGGAAGGATATGGCTACACCTTC.

V is TRBV28 and J is TRBJ2-3; D remains ambiguous. Germline V gives CDR1 MDHEN, CDR2 SYDVKM. V shed 6 bases and J shed 2 bases, with 3 bases lying between them. The CDR3 extends over 11 amino acids. The CDR3 protein is CASRYTDTQYF. Here the CDR3 DNA reads TGTGCCAGCAGGTACACAGATACGCAGTATTTT.

In its sample, this clone was seen a few times. The chain uses TRBV7-2 and TRBJ2-3, with D unresolved. This CDR3 has 13 residues. The germline gives CDR1 SGHTA, CDR2 FQGNSA. Between the trimmed V and J ends, which lost 5 bases and 3 bases, there was a span of 9 bases. CDR3 sequence reads: CASSLPPTDTQYF. The CDR3 DNA sequence: TGTGCCAGCAGCCTCCCCCCGACAGATACGCAGTATTTT. The entire variable domain, with the rest obtained from reference TRBV7-2 and TRBJ2-3, is as follows: GAGVSQSPSNKVTEKGKDVELRCDPISGHTALYWYRQSLGQGLEFLIYFQGNSAPDKSGLPSDRFSAERTGGSVSTLTIQRTQQEDSAVYLCASSLPPTDTQYFGPGTRLTVL.

The rearrangement uses TRBV29-1 and TRBJ2-5, with a tentative D call TRBD2 (6 bases). V lost 4 bases, J lost 1 base, and 10 bases lay in between. The germline V gene encodes CDR1 SQVTM and CDR2 ANQGSEA. The CDR3 has 13 residues. CDR3 nucleotide sequence: TGCAGCGTTGTGGGCGGGATCCAAGAGACCCAGTACTTC. It translates to CSVVGGIQETQYF.

This chain joins TRBV5-4 and TRBJ2-5; possible D gene TRBD1, 6 bases. V lost 3 bases to trimming and J lost 9 bases, with 18 bases between them. The CDR3 sequence is 14 residues long. Germline assignment: CDR1 SGHNT and CDR2 YYREEE (reference sequence). The CDR3 DNA is TGTGCCAGCAGCTCCCTTAAACAGGGATTGGCCCAGTACTTC. It encodes CASSSLKQGLAQYF.

The CDR3 region is CASSLNQGESYEQYF. The CDR3 region has the DNA TGTGCCAGCAGTTTAAACCAGGGCGAGTCCTACGAGCAGTACTTC. The chain has TRBV28 and TRBJ2-7, with D possibly matching TRBD1 (5 bases). Deletions cut 2 bases from V and 1 base from J, with 12 bases between. The CDR3 is 15 amino acids. Germline loops: CDR1 MDHEN, CDR2 SYDVKM.